The following is a T cell receptor (beta chain) sequence with its context. Its cognate antigen is unknown. The sample comes from a study of cytomegalovirus exposure and HLA in healthy donors. Points from the study as a whole: Per a prior analysis, the majority of TCR beta V segments were productive roughly 90% or roughly 30% of the time. Among TCR sequences, most were rare, though some public TCRs appeared in many donors.

This CDR3 is 11 amino acids long. The V gene's germline CDR1 is SGHVS and CDR2 FNYEAQ. The germline V and J ends were trimmed by 5 bases and 7 bases, with 8 bases remaining between them. A multiplex PCR was run with 60 Vbeta primers and 13 Jbeta primers. TCRdb's copy holds only in-frame clones and misses some; the assay was immunoSEQ multiplex PCR. The sample lists some 190,000 clones, 81% seen once, with approximately 3.6% in the top ten. The sample consisted of PBMCs. The chain joins TRBV7-6 to TRBJ1-1; D gene uncertain. The source of this sequence is a man aged 40-49 years in good health and CMV-seropositive. The CDR3 loop reads CASSRGSEAFF. CDR3 bases: TGTGCCAGCAGCCGCGGGAGTGAAGCTTTCTTT.